This T cell receptor beta chain was captured by sequencing in a study of blood T cells in healthy people across ages. CDR1 and CDR2 (germline): SGHTA, FQGNSA. This CDR3 region has 16 residues. Next came a second PCR, run for about 7 to 12 cycles, which used a sample-barcoded 5' primer along with a J-beta primer mix. TCRdb reprocessed the 5' RACE reads with MiXCR, giving one entry per CDR3 protein. Here the sample spans about 1.7 million distinct CDR3 sequences, roughly 27% being singletons. Overall study findings and caveats: As age increased, TCR beta diversity per million T cells fell in a roughly linear fashion. Without sorted subsets, naive and antigen-experienced compartments could not be conclusively compared.

This clonotype has a count of ten or more. What it binds is not known. The junction departs from the called germline gene at one end, perhaps through a read error. The receptor comes from a woman aged 30 to 39 in good health. The sequenced material came from blood. The V call is TRBV7-2, the J call TRBJ2-1; TRBD1 or TRBD2 may be the D gene (6 bases each). CDR3 loop: CASSLGAGSSYNEQFF. The CDR3 DNA reads as TGCGCCAGCAGCTTGGGGGCGGGGAGCTCCTACAATGAGCAGTTCTTC.